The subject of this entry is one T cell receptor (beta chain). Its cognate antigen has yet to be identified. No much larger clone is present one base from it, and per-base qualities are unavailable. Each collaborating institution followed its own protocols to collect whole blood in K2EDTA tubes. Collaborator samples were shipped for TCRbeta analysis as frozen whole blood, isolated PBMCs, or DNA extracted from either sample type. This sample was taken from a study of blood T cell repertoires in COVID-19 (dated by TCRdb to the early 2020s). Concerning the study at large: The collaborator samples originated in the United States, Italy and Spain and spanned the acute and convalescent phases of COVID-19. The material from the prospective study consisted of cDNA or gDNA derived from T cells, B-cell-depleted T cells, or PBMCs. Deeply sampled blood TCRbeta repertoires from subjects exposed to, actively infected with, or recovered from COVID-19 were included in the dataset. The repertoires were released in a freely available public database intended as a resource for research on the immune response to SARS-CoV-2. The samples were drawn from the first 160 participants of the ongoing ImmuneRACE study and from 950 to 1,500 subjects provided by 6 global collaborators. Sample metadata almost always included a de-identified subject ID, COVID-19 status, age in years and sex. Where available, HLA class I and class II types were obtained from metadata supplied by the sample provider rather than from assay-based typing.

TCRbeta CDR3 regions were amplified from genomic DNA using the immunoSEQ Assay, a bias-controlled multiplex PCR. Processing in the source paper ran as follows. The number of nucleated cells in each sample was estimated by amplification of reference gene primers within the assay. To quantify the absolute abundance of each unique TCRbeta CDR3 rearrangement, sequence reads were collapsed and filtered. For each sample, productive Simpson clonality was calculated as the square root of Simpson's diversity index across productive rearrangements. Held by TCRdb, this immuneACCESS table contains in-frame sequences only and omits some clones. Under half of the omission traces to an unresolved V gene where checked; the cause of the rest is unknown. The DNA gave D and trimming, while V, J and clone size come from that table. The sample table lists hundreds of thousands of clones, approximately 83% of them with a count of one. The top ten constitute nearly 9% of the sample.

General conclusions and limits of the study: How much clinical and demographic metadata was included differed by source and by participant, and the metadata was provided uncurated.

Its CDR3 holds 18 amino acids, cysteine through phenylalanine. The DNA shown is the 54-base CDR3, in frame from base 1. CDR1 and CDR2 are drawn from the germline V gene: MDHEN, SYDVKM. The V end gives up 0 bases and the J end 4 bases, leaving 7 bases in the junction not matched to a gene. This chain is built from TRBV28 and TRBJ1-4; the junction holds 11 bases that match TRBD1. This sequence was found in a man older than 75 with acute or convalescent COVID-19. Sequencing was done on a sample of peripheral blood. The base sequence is TGTGCCAGCAGTTTATGGAGAGGGACAGGGGGGTTTAATGAAAAACTGTTTTTT. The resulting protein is CASSLWRGTGGFNEKLFF.